Listed below are T cell receptor beta chains from one sample, sequenced in a study of technical replicates of blood from a few donors. Repertoires were generated with immunoSEQ multiplex PCR, while TCRdb's copy carries only in-frame clones and drops some. Of around 61,000 clones in the sample, more than 95% were seen once. The sequencing input was T cells isolated from PBMCs. The source of these receptors is a human donor in good health. Both conserved end residues are part of each CDR3. The D gene is left open where the match is weak. Clone size is given for some rows only: seen once, a few or many times, or a class if the clone is expanded.

clone size | D gene | J gene | V gene | CDR3 protein | CDR3 DNA
NA | NA | TRBJ2-7 | TRBV2 | CASSLDQMTPSYEQYF | TGTGCCAGCAGTCTCGATCAAATGACACCCTCCTACGAGCAGTACTTC
NA | NA | TRBJ2-7 | TRBV6-6 | CASRPSGYEQYF | TGTGCCAGCCGACCTTCAGGCTACGAGCAGTACTTC
NA | NA | TRBJ1-3 | TRBV5-4 | CASSFGTSRDTIYF | TGTGCCAGCAGCTTTGGGACTAGTCGAGACACCATATATTTT
NA | NA | TRBJ1-5 | TRBV5-1 | CASSAGDNLGNQPQHF | TGCGCCAGCAGCGCTGGGGACAACTTGGGCAATCAGCCCCAGCATTTT
NA | NA | TRBJ1-2 | TRBV29-1 | CSVEDLGPGYTF | TGCAGCGTTGAAGATCTTGGGCCTGGCTACACCTTC
NA | TRBD2 | TRBJ2-3 | TRBV28 | CASSPGLPGLAGPDTQYF | TGTGCCAGCAGTCCAGGGCTTCCGGGACTAGCGGGGCCAGATACGCAGTATTTT
NA | NA | TRBJ1-1 | TRBV10-1 | CASKKESLGRAFF | TGCGCCAGCAAAAAGGAAAGCCTAGGTCGGGCTTTCTTT
NA | TRBD1 | TRBJ1-3 | TRBV11-3 | CASSLETWGQASPGNTIYF | TGTGCCAGCAGCTTAGAGACTTGGGGACAGGCAAGTCCCGGAAACACCATATATTTT
NA | TRBD1 | TRBJ1-1 | TRBV7-9 | CASSPPPGQVNTEAFF | TGTGCCAGCAGCCCCCCCCCGGGACAGGTGAACACTGAAGCTTTCTTT
NA | TRBD1 | TRBJ1-5 | TRBV4-2 | CASSQDVRDRKQQPQHF | TGTGCCAGCAGCCAAGATGTCCGGGACAGAAAACAACAGCCCCAGCATTTT
NA | TRBD1 | TRBJ2-5 | TRBV5-1 | CASSLGTGLQETQYF | TGCGCCAGCAGCTTGGGGACAGGGCTCCAAGAGACCCAGTACTTC
NA | TRBD1 | TRBJ1-6 | TRBV2 | CASKPGQDYSPLHF | TGTGCCAGTAAACCGGGACAGGATTATTCACCCCTCCACTTT
NA | NA | TRBJ2-1 | TRBV6-6 | CASSYTNPSSDEQFF | TGTGCCAGCAGTTACACAAACCCTTCTTCCGATGAGCAGTTCTTC
NA | TRBD2 | TRBJ2-1 | TRBV9 | CASSAGLAGGNEQFF | TGTGCCAGCAGCGCAGGACTAGCGGGAGGGAATGAGCAGTTCTTC
NA | TRBD2 | TRBJ2-1 | TRBV14 | CASSQDGLAAYNEQFF | TGTGCCAGCAGCCAAGATGGCCTAGCGGCCTACAATGAGCAGTTCTTC
NA | NA | TRBJ2-3 | TRBV5-4 | CASSDGQLPSTDTQYF | TGTGCCAGCAGCGACGGACAGTTGCCTAGCACAGATACGCAGTATTTT
NA | TRBD1 | TRBJ1-1 | TRBV4-1 | CASSTRTDRGPNTEAFF | TGCGCCAGCAGCACCCGAACGGACAGGGGGCCGAACACTGAAGCTTTCTTT
NA | TRBD1 | TRBJ1-1 | TRBV6-5 | CASSLDREKAFF | TGTGCCAGCAGTTTAGACAGGGAGAAAGCTTTCTTT
NA | TRBD1 | TRBJ2-6 | TRBV27 | CASSTYRDRALFHSGANVLTF | TGTGCCAGCAGTACATACCGGGACAGGGCTCTTTTCCACTCTGGGGCCAACGTCCTGACTTTC
once | TRBD2 | TRBJ2-7 | TRBV4-1 | CASSGGGPGQYF | TGCGCCAGCAGCGGGGGAGGGCCGGGGCAGTACTTC
NA | NA | TRBJ2-5 | TRBV14 | CASSPRALTWEETQYF | TGTGCCAGCAGCCCTCGGGCCTTAACCTGGGAGGAGACCCAGTACTTC
once | NA | TRBJ1-1 | TRBV13 | CASSFRTEAFF | TGTGCCAGCAGCTTCCGCACTGAAGCTTTCTTT
NA | TRBD1 | TRBJ1-6 | TRBV6-1 | CAILTGDHNSPLHF | TGTGCCATCCTAACAGGGGACCATAATTCACCCCTCCACTTT
NA | TRBD2 | TRBJ2-1 | TRBV19 | CASSIGRGGNEQFF | TGTGCCAGTAGTATCGGTCGGGGGGGCAATGAGCAGTTCTTC
NA | NA | TRBJ1-1 | TRBV4-1 | CASSAVQRSTEAFF | TGCGCCAGCAGCGCCGTTCAAAGGAGTACAGAAGCTTTCTTT
NA | TRBD1 | TRBJ2-7 | TRBV10-3 | CAISEPGQLYEQYF | TGTGCCATCAGTGAGCCGGGACAGCTTTACGAGCAGTACTTC
NA | TRBD2 | TRBJ2-3 | TRBV13 | CASSLVAGGSTDTQYF | TGTGCCAGCAGCTTAGTTGCGGGGGGGAGCACAGATACGCAGTATTTT
NA | TRBD2 | TRBJ2-2 | TRBV5-1 | CASSFSGRALNGELFF | TGCGCCAGCAGCTTTAGCGGGAGGGCCCTGAACGGGGAGCTGTTTTTT
NA | NA | TRBJ2-7 | TRBV27 | CASKPEGAYEQYF | TGTGCCAGCAAGCCGGAGGGTGCCTACGAGCAGTACTTC
NA | TRBD1 | TRBJ2-1 | TRBV6-1 | CASSEPDRGFGEQFF | TGTGCCAGCAGTGAACCGGACAGGGGGTTTGGTGAGCAGTTCTTC
NA | NA | TRBJ1-1 | TRBV21-1 | CASSKVSGTGDMNTEAFF | TGTGCCAGCAGCAAAGTCTCCGGGACAGGGGACATGAACACTGAAGCTTTCTTT
NA | TRBD2 | TRBJ2-3 | TRBV5-4 | CASSAGLAGVTTDTQYF | TGTGCCAGCAGCGCCGGACTAGCGGGAGTAACCACAGATACGCAGTATTTT
NA | NA | TRBJ2-7 | TRBV21-1 | CASSKVGSGRDEQYF | TGTGCCAGCAGCAAGGTCGGGTCGGGGAGAGACGAGCAGTACTTC
NA | NA | TRBJ1-3 | TRBV19 | CASRSSSGNTIYF | TGTGCCAGTAGGAGTAGCAGCGGAAACACCATATATTTT
NA | NA | TRBJ2-5 | TRBV9 | CASSNRQSETQYF | TGTGCCAGCAGTAATCGTCAGTCAGAGACCCAGTACTTC
NA | NA | TRBJ1-1 | TRBV15 | CATKGGQTNTEAFF | TGTGCCACCAAAGGCGGGCAGACGAACACTGAAGCTTTCTTT
NA | TRBD1 | TRBJ2-5 | TRBV27 | CASSSLDREETQYF | TGTGCCAGCAGTTCCCTAGACAGGGAAGAGACCCAGTACTTC